The 22 T cell receptor beta chains given below trace back to one sample, sequenced in a study of blood T cells in healthy people across ages. Primers used in a second PCR of roughly 6 to 12 cycles were a sample-barcoded 5' primer and a J-beta primer mix. TCRdb itself ran the 5' RACE reads through MiXCR, one entry per CDR3 protein. The sample lists some 890,000 distinct CDR3 sequences, almost 30% seen once, with about 10% in the top ten. Another study also made use of these data, one on T cells of mothers and their children.

What was sequenced was blood. These receptors came from a woman in her 40s in good health.

This clonotype has a handful of counts. V is TRBV4-1 and J is TRBJ2-1; 8 bases align to TRBD1. This CDR3 contains 16 residues. Germline V gene lookup returns CDR1 MGHRA and CDR2 YSYEKL. Trimming removed 4 bases from V and 7 bases from J; junction bases left unmatched: 12. DNA for the CDR3: TGCGCCAGCAGCCGGGATACCGGGACAGGCGGAAATGAGCAGTTCTTC. This translates into CASSRDTGTGGNEQFF.

This rearrangement joins TRBV27 to TRBJ2-7; tentative D call: TRBD1 (6 bases). The germline CDR1 and CDR2 sequences are MNHEY and SMNVEV (reference sequence). The length of the CDR3 is 15 residues. With 2 bases removed from V and 6 bases from J, the gap between germline ends came to 17 bases. CDR3: CASSLPLNRAREQYF. The CDR3 coding sequence is TGTGCCAGCAGTTTACCCCTCAACAGGGCTCGCGAGCAGTACTTC.

This clonotype showed up just a few times. V usage is TRBV4-2 and J usage is TRBJ1-2; no clear D. This CDR3 has 13 residues. CDR1 is LGHNA, CDR2 YNFKEQ, per germline. V was clipped by 1 base and J by 8 bases, with 11 bases between them. The CDR3 DNA reads TGTGCCAGCAGCCAAGGGACGGTGAGGGGCTACACCTTC. Residues: CASSQGTVRGYTF.

The chain has TRBV20-1 and TRBJ1-1; TRBD1 matches 7 bases. CDR1 is DFQATT, CDR2 SNEGSKA, per germline (reference sequence). The V and J ends lost 5 bases and 0 bases, in that order; junction bases with no gene match: 6. The CDR3 runs to 14 residues. The CDR3 DNA reads TGCAGTGCTCGCAGACAGGGAATGAACACTGAAGCTTTCTTT. It codes for CSARRQGMNTEAFF.

The sample holds a few counts of this clonotype. The V call is TRBV6-5, the J call TRBJ1-6; the D gene is possibly TRBD1 (6 bases). Per the germline V gene, CDR1 is MNHEY and CDR2 is SVGAGI. Deletions cut 2 bases from V and 10 bases from J, with 15 bases between. The CDR3 is 15 residues long. CDR3 DNA sequence: TGTGCCAGCAGTTACACGAACGGGGGGGGCTCACCCCTCCACTTT. Its protein is CASSYTNGGGSPLHF.

The gene calls are TRBV4-3 and TRBJ1-2; D ambiguous. Germline values: CDR1 LGHNA, CDR2 YSLEER. The CDR3 loop spans 16 amino acids. V dropped 0 bases and J dropped 0 bases, with 11 bases sitting between them. The CDR3 DNA sequence: TGCGCCAGCAGCCAAGATTGGCCCTCAACTAACTATGGCTACACCTTC. Its translation: CASSQDWPSTNYGYTF.

To note about this clonotype: A much larger clone sits a single nucleotide away, making a read error possible. The J gene is TRBJ2-4, the V gene TRBV6-4; the D is unclear. The CDR3 is 13 amino acids. Germline assignment: CDR1 MRHNA and CDR2 SNTAGT. CDR3 loop: CAGSGSITGEQYF. For the CDR3, the DNA is TGTGCCGGCAGTGGAAGTATTACCGGTGAGCAGTACTTC.

The chain combines TRBV2 with TRBJ1-5; a weak D match, TRBD1 (5 bases). The CDR3 is 14 amino acids. Germline loops: CDR1 SNHLY, CDR2 FYNNEI. Between the trimmed V and J ends, which lost 2 bases and 1 base, there was a span of 6 bases. CDR3 loop: CASSEWDSNQPQHF. CDR3 nucleotides: TGTGCCAGCAGTGAATGGGACAGCAATCAGCCCCAGCATTTT.

This clonotype was picked up many times. The J gene is TRBJ2-7, the V gene TRBV4-2, with D possibly matching TRBD1 (6 bases). The CDR3 has 16 amino acids. Germline V gene data show CDR1 as LGHNA and CDR2 as YNFKEQ. The germline V and J ends were trimmed by 0 bases and 4 bases, with 16 bases remaining between them. The CDR3, as DNA: TGTGCCAGCAGCCAAGACTGGCCAGGGGCTTCTTACGAGCAGTACTTC. Protein: CASSQDWPGASYEQYF.

This clonotype occurred a few times. A much larger clone differs from this one at a single base, so this may be a read error. The chain is built from TRBV29-1 and TRBJ2-7; a possible D gene is TRBD2 (6 bases). Trimming took 4 bases from V and 2 from J, leaving 15 bases between them. Germline loops: CDR1 SQVTM, CDR2 ANQGSEA. This CDR3 is built from 14 residues. The CDR3 DNA reads as TGCAGCGTTGGGGGCCTGGAGGGCCCCTACGAGCAGTACTTC. As protein: CSVGGLEGPYEQYF.

There are many counts of this clonotype. The CDR3 loop is CASSLFSGTGTSGANVLTF. The CDR3, as DNA: TGCGCCAGCAGCTTATTCTCCGGGACAGGAACTTCTGGGGCCAACGTCCTGACTTTC. The chain couples TRBV5-1 to TRBJ2-6, with 8 bases that match TRBD1. CDR1 SGHRS and CDR2 YFSETQ come from the germline V gene. The CDR3 extends over 19 amino acids. The V segment lost 2 bases and the J segment 1 base; nucleotides outside the gene matches: 11. The whole variable domain, remainder taken from reference TRBV5-1 and TRBJ2-6, is KAGVTQTPRYLIKTRGQQVTLSCSPISGHRSVSWYQQTPGQGLQFLFEYFSETQRNKGNFPGRFSGRQFSNSRSEMNVSTLELGDSALYLCASSLFSGTGTSGANVLTFGAGSRLTVL.

This chain connects TRBV7-9 to TRBJ2-5; TRBD2 matches 10 bases. Germline-derived CDR1 and CDR2 are SEHNR and FQNEAQ (reference sequence). V trimming: 1 base; J trimming: 11 bases; junction bases outside the gene matches: 13. The CDR3 sequence is 16 residues long. The CDR3 sequence is CASSLVQRGGLDEQYF. In DNA, the CDR3 is TGTGCCAGCAGCTTAGTACAGCGGGGGGGCCTCGATGAGCAGTACTTC.

At least ten counts were recorded for this clonotype. The chain recombines TRBV12-3 or TRBV12-4 with TRBJ2-5; 11 nucleotides match TRBD2. The CDR3 runs to 14 residues. V dropped 7 bases and J dropped 5; count of bases not matched to a gene: 6. Here the CDR3 DNA reads TGTGCCAGCACGAAACTAGCGGGGGTGGAGACCCAGTACTTC. Translated, it gives CASTKLAGVETQYF.

As DNA, the CDR3 is TGTGCCAGCAGCTCCGCCGGATCTTGGGACTCCTACAATGAGCAGTTCTTC. This encodes CASSSAGSWDSYNEQFF. The gene calls are TRBV12-3 or TRBV12-4 and TRBJ2-1; D is undetermined. This CDR3 region has 17 residues. Trimming removed 6 bases from V and 0 bases from J, with 18 bases in between.

This chain links TRBV5-6 with TRBJ1-5; no clear D gene. The V gene lost 6 bases and the J gene lost 0 bases, with 16 bases spanning the gap. Germline CDR1 is SGHDT and CDR2 is YYEEEE. The CDR3 has 16 residues. CDR3 in DNA: TGTGCCAGCATCTTAACGCCGGGAGATAGCAATCAGCCCCAGCATTTT. It translates to CASILTPGDSNQPQHF.

This clonotype was observed at least ten times. The rearrangement joins TRBV12-3 or TRBV12-4 to TRBJ2-7, with D perhaps matching TRBD1 (5 bases). V was shortened by 4 bases and J by 3 bases, with 13 bases between the two germline ends. This CDR3 has 14 residues. The CDR3 DNA reads TGTGCCAGCAGTTCCACTACAGGTAGCTACGAGCAGTACTTC. Protein sequence: CASSSTTGSYEQYF.

The chain joins TRBV9 to TRBJ1-5, with unresolved D. Trimming pared 1 base from V and 4 bases from J, leaving 12 bases between. This CDR3 comprises 15 residues. In germline, CDR1 is SGDLS, CDR2 YYNGEE. The CDR3 nucleotides read TGTGCCAGCAGCGTACCATGGGCAGGAAATCAGCCCCAGCATTTT. Protein sequence: CASSVPWAGNQPQHF.

This clonotype has a count of ten or more. The V and J genes are TRBV4-3 and TRBJ2-7; D is unclear. The CDR3 has 15 residues. Trimming took 0 bases from V and 3 from J, leaving 12 bases between them. CDR1 and CDR2 (germline): LGHNA, YSLEER. Written as DNA, the CDR3 is TGCGCCAGCAGCCAAGATATCGAGTCCGACTACGAGCAGTACTTC. It specifies CASSQDIESDYEQYF.

The table lists this clonotype with many counts. This chain links TRBV13 with TRBJ2-5, with 10 positions matching TRBD2. Germline CDR1 and CDR2: PRHDT and FYEKMQ (reference sequence). The J segment lost 4 bases and the V segment lost 2 bases, leaving 10 bases of the junction unmatched. The CDR3 length is 17 residues. This CDR3 reads CASSLPKALAGRETQYF. The CDR3 DNA is TGTGCCAGCAGCTTACCCAAAGCACTAGCGGGGAGAGAGACCCAGTACTTC. The whole variable domain, filled in from reference TRBV13 and TRBJ2-5, reads AAGVIQSPRHLIKEKRETATLKCYPIPRHDTVYWYQQGPGQDPQFLISFYEKMQSDKGSIPDRFSAQQFSDYHSELNMSSLELGDSALYFCASSLPKALAGRETQYFGPGTRLLVL.

In its sample, this clonotype was seen a few times. The J gene is TRBJ2-3, the V gene TRBV5-1; no clear D. Germline CDR1 SGHRS, CDR2 YFSETQ. Trimming removed 0 bases at V and 1 base at J, with 9 bases between. The CDR3 extends over 15 amino acids. The CDR3 sequence is CASSLVGIGTDTQYF. The CDR3 DNA is TGCGCCAGCAGCTTGGTCGGAATTGGCACAGATACGCAGTATTTT.

This clonotype was detected ten times or more. The CDR3 loop reads CASSSLLAGRETQYF. In DNA, the CDR3 is TGTGCCAGCAGTTCACTACTAGCGGGGAGAGAGACCCAGTACTTC. The rearrangement joins TRBV28 to TRBJ2-5; 10 bases match TRBD2. Germline V gene lookup returns CDR1 MDHEN and CDR2 SYDVKM. V gave up 4 bases and J gave up 4 bases; unmatched junction bases: 6. This CDR3 comprises 15 residues.

Many counts were recorded for this clonotype. The chain combines TRBV12-3 or TRBV12-4 with TRBJ2-6; tentatively, D is TRBD1 (5 bases). The V and J ends lost 6 bases and 1 base respectively, with 22 bases between them. There are 19 residues in the CDR3. CDR3 sequence (DNA): TGTGCCAGCAGACCCTTCCGGTTAATCTCAGGGTCTGGGGCCAACGTCCTGACTTTC. It specifies CASRPFRLISGSGANVLTF.